This T cell receptor (beta chain) originates from a study of blood T cell repertoires in COVID-19. Method: immunoSEQ multiplex PCR; TCRdb's copy keeps in-frame clones and lacks some. The top ten clones hold about 2.5% of a sample with 190,000 or so clones, around 86% of them seen once. The V gene's germline CDR1 is LGHNA and CDR2 YSLEER. CDR3 length equals 14 residues. V was cut by 0 bases and J by 5 bases, with 11 bases left in between. The rearrangement uses TRBV4-3 and TRBJ2-7; TRBD1 might be the D (6 bases). This clonotype was sampled from a middle-aged man with active or convalescent COVID-19. Specimen: peripheral blood. CDR3 protein: CASSQDRAGDEQYF. The CDR3 nucleotides read TGCGCCAGCAGCCAAGATAGGGCAGGGGACGAGCAGTACTTC.